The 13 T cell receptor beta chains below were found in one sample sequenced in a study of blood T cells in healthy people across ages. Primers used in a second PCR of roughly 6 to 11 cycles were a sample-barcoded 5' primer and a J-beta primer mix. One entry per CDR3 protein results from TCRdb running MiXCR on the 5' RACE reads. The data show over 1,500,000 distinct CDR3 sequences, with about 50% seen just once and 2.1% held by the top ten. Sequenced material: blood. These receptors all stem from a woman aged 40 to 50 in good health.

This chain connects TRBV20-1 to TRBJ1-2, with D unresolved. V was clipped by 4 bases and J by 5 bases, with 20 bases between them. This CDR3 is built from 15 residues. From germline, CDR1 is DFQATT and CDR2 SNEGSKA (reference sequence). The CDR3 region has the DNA TGCAGTGCTACCGCCCAAGGGTCTGGGAAATATGGCTACACCTTC. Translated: CSATAQGSGKYGYTF.

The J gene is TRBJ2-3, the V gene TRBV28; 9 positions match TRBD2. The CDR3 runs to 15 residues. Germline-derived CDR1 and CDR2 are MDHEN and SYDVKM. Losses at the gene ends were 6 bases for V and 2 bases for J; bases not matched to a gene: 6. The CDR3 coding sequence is TGTGCCAGCAGCCCCCCTAGCGGGGCCACAGATACGCAGTATTTT. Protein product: CASSPPSGATDTQYF.

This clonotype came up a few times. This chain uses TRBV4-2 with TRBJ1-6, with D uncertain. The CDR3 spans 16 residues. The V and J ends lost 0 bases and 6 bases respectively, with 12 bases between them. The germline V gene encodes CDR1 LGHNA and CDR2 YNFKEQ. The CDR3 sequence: CASSQEFGFTNSPLHF. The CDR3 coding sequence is TGTGCCAGCAGCCAAGAGTTCGGATTTACTAATTCACCCCTCCACTTT.

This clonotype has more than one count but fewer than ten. The DNA of the CDR3 is TGCGCCAGCAGCCAATCAACGGGGAGGGCTAGCGGGGGGGTCCAAGAGACCCAGTACTTC. Translating it yields CASSQSTGRASGGVQETQYF. The V and J genes are TRBV4-3 and TRBJ2-5; the match to TRBD2 covers 12 bases. Germline V lookup: CDR1 LGHNA, CDR2 YSLEER. Losses at the gene ends were 2 bases for V and 1 base for J; bases not matched to a gene: 14. The CDR3 runs 20 residues.

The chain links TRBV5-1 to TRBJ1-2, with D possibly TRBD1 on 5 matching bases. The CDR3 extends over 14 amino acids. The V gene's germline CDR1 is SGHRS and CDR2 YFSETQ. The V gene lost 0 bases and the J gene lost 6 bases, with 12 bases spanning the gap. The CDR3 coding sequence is TGCGCCAGCAGCTTGGATGAGGGGCGACATGGCTACACCTTC. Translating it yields CASSLDEGRHGYTF.

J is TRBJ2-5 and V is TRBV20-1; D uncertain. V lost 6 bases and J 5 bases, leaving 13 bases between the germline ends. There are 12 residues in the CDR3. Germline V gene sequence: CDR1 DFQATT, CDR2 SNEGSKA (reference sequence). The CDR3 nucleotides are TGCAGTGCCCAGGAGAGATGGGAGACCCAGTACTTC. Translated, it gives CSAQERWETQYF.

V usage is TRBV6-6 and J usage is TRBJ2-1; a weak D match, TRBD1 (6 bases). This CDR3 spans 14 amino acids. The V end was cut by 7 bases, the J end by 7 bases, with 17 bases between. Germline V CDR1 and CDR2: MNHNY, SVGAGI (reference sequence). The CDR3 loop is CASTQTGTRNEQFF. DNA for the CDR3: TGTGCCAGCACCCAAACCGGGACACGAAATGAGCAGTTCTTC.

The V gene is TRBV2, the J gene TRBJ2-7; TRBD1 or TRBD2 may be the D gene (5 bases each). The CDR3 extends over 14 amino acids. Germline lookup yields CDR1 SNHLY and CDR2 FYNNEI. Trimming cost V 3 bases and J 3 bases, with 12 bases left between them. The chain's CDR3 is CASSEGEIGYEQYF. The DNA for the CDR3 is TGTGCCAGCAGTGAGGGGGAGATTGGCTACGAGCAGTACTTC. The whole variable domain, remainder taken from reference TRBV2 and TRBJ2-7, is EPEVTQTPSHQVTQMGQEVILRCVPISNHLYFYWYRQILGQKVEFLVSFYNNEISEKSEIFDDQFSVERPDGSNFTLKIRSTKLEDSAMYFCASSEGEIGYEQYFGPGTRLTVT.

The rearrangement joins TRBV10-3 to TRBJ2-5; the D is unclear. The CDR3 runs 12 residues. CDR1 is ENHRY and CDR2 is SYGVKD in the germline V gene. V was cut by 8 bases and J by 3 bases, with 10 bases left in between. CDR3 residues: CAIGRSEETQYF. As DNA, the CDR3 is TGTGCCATCGGTAGGTCCGAAGAGACCCAGTACTTC.

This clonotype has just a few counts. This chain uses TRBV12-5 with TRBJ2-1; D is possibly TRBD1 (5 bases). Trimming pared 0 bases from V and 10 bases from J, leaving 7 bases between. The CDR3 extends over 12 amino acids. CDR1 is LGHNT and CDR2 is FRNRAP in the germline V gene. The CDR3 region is CASGLVRTEQFF. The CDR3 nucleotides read TGTGCTAGTGGTTTGGTACGGACAGAGCAGTTCTTC.

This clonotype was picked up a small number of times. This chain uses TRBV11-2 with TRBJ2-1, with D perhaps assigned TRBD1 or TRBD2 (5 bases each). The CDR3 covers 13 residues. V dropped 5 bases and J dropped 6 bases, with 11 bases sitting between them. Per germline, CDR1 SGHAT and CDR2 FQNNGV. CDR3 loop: CASSAGDPNEQFF. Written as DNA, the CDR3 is TGTGCCAGCAGCGCCGGGGACCCCAATGAGCAGTTCTTC. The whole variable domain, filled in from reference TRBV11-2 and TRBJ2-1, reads EAGVAQSPRYKIIEKRQSVAFWCNPISGHATLYWYQQILGQGPKLLIQFQNNGVVDDSQLPKDRFSAERLKGVDSTLKIQPAKLEDSAVYLCASSAGDPNEQFFGPGTRLTVL.

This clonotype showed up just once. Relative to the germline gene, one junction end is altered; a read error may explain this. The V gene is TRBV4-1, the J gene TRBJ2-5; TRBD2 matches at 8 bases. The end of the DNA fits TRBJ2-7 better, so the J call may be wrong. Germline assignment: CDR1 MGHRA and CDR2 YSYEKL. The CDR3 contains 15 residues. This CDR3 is CASTRAGVGGYEQYF. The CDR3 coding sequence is TGTGCCAGCACTAGAGCGGGGGTCGGGGGCTACGAGCAGTACTTC.

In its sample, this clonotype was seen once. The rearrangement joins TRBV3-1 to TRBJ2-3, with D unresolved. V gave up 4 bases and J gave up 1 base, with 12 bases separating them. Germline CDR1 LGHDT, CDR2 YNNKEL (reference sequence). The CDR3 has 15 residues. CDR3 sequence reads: CASSPLGWGTDTQYF. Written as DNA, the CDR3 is TGTGCCAGCAGCCCGCTGGGGTGGGGCACAGATACGCAGTATTTT.